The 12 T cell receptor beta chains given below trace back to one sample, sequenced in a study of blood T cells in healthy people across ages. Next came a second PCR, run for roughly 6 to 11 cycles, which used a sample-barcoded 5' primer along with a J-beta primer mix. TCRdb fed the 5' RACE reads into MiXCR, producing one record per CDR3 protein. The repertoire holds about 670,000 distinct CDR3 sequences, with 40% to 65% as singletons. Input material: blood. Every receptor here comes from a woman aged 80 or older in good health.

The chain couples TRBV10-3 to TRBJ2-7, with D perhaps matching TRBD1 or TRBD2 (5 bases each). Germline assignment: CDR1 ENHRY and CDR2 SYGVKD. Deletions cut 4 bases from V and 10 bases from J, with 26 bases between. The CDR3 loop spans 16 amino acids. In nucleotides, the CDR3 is TGTGCCATCAGTGGGTCGGGGACGGTCCGACAAGAGGCCCAGTACTTC. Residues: CAISGSGTVRQEAQYF.

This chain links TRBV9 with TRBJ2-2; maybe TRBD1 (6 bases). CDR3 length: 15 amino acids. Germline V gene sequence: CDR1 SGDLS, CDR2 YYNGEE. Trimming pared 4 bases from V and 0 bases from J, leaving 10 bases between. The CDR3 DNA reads TGTGCCAGCAGCCCTACAGGGACGAACACCGGGGAGCTGTTTTTT. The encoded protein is CASSPTGTNTGELFF.

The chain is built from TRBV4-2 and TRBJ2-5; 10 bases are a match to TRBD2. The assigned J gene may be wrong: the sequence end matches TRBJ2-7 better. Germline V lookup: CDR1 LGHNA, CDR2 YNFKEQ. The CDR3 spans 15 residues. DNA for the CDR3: TGTGCCAGCAGCCAAGTTTCTAGCGGGAGTCGCGAGCAGTACTTC. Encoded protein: CASSQVSSGSREQYF.

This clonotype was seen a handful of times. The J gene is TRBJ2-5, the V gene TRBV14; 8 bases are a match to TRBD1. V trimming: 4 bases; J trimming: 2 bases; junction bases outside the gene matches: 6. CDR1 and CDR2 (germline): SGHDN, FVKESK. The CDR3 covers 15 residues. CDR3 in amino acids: CASSLGQGLQETQYF. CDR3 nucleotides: TGTGCCAGCAGCCTCGGACAGGGCCTTCAAGAGACCCAGTACTTC.

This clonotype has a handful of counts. The DNA of the CDR3 is TGCGCCAGCAGCGTCAGGGGGCCCCCAGAGACCCAGTACTTC. It specifies CASSVRGPPETQYF. The chain is built from TRBV5-1 and TRBJ2-5; 8 bases map to TRBD1. This CDR3 comprises 14 residues. J was trimmed by 4 bases and V by 4 bases; bases with no gene match: 6. Germline V gene lookup returns CDR1 SGHRS and CDR2 YFSETQ.

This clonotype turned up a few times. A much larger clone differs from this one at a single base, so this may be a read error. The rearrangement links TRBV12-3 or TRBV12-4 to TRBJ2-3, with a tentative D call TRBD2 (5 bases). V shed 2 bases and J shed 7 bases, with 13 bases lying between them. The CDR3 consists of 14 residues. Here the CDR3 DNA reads TGTGCCAGCAGTTTACGCGGAGGAGTGAATACGCAGTATTTT. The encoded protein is CASSLRGGVNTQYF.

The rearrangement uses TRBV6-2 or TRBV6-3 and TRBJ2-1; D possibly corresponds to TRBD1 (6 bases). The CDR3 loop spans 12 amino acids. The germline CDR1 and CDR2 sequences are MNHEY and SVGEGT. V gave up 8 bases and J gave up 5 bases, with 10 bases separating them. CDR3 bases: TGTGCCAGCGGGACACTAAACAATGAGCAGTTCTTC. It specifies CASGTLNNEQFF.

The CDR3 is CASSGTSGENEQFF. The CDR3 DNA is TGCGCCAGCAGTGGGACTAGCGGGGAGAATGAGCAGTTCTTC. The rearrangement links TRBV10-2 to TRBJ2-1; 12 bases are a match to TRBD2. CDR1 is WSHSY and CDR2 is SAAADI in the germline V gene. J was trimmed by 7 bases and V by 4 bases; bases with no gene match: 2. The CDR3 runs 14 residues.

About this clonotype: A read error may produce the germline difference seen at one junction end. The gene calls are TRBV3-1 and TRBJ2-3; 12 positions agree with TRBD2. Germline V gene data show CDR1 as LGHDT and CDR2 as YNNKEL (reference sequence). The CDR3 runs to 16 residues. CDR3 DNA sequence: TGTACCAGCAGCCTGCTAGCGGGGGGGAACACAGATACGCAGTATTTT. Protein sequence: CTSSLLAGGNTDTQYF.

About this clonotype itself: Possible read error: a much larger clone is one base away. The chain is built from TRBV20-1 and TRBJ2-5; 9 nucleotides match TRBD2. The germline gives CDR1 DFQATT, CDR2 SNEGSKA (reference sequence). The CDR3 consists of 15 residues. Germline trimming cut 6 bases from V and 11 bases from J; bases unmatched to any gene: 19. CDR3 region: CSARRGAGGENEQYF. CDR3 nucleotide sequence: TGCAGTGCCCGCCGAGGTGCGGGAGGGGAGAATGAGCAGTACTTC.

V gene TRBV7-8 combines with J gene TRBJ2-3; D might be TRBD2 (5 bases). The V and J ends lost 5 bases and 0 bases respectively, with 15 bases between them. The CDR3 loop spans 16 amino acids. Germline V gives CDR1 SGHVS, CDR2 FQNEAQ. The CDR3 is CASSMLRAGSTDTQYF. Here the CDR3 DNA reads TGTGCCAGCAGCATGTTGCGGGCTGGGAGCACAGATACGCAGTATTTT. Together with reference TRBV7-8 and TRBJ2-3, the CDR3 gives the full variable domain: GAGVSQSPRYKVAKRGQDVALRCDPISGHVSLFWYQQALGQGPEFLTYFQNEAQLDKSGLPSDRFFAERPEGSVSTLKIQRTQQEDSAVYLCASSMLRAGSTDTQYFGPGTRLTVL.

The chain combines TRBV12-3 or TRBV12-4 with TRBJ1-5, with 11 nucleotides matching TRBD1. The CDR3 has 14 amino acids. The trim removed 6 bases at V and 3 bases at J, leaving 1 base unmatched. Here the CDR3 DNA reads TGTGCCAGCAGGGGACAGGGGGACAATCAGCCCCAGCATTTT. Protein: CASRGQGDNQPQHF.